A selection of T cell receptor beta chains follows, all from one sample in a study of blood T cell repertoires in COVID-19. Libraries were prepared by immunoSEQ multiplex PCR; TCRdb keeps only in-frame clonotypes and omits some of them. The sample gives 170,000 or so clones, more than 75% of which show up once; less than 3% is in the top ten. Input material: peripheral blood. The source of these receptors is a man between 35 and 55 years old with active or convalescent COVID-19. CDR3s include the opening cysteine and the closing phenylalanine or tryptophan. The D gene is left open where the match is weak.

j_call: TRBJ2-1
d_call: TRBD1
v_call: TRBV9
cdr3_aa: CASSTGQGYYNEQFF
cdr3_nt: TGTGCCAGCAGCACGGGACAGGGGTACTACAATGAGCAGTTCTTC

j_call: TRBJ1-6
d_call: -
v_call: TRBV3-1/TRBV3-2
cdr3_aa: CASSQGPGNSPLHF
cdr3_nt: TGTGCCAGCAGCCAAGGGCCAGGAAATTCACCCCTCCACTTT

j_call: TRBJ1-6
d_call: -
v_call: TRBV15
cdr3_aa: CATSRLTGRDSPLHF
cdr3_nt: TGTGCCACCAGCAGACTAACAGGTCGCGATTCACCCCTCCACTTT

j_call: TRBJ1-5
d_call: TRBD1
v_call: TRBV10-3
cdr3_aa: CAIRNGTGGDNQPQHF
cdr3_nt: TGTGCCATCAGGAACGGGACAGGGGGTGACAATCAGCCCCAGCATTTT

j_call: TRBJ2-3
d_call: TRBD2
v_call: TRBV2
cdr3_aa: CASRGTSGGSYTQYF
cdr3_nt: TGTGCCAGCAGGGGAACTAGCGGGGGGTCGTATACGCAGTATTTT

j_call: TRBJ1-1
d_call: TRBD1
v_call: TRBV10-3
cdr3_aa: CAISPGGRTEAFF
cdr3_nt: TGTGCCATCAGCCCAGGGGGGAGAACTGAAGCTTTCTTT

j_call: TRBJ2-1
d_call: TRBD2
v_call: TRBV7-9
cdr3_aa: CASSPPLVSGGEFYNEQFF
cdr3_nt: TGTGCCAGCAGCCCCCCTCTGGTCAGCGGGGGGGAGTTTTACAATGAGCAGTTCTTC

j_call: TRBJ2-1
d_call: -
v_call: TRBV18
cdr3_aa: CASPSGNEQFF
cdr3_nt: TGTGCCAGCCCGTCGGGGAATGAGCAGTTCTTC

j_call: TRBJ2-7
d_call: TRBD1
v_call: TRBV4-2
cdr3_aa: CASSQEVRTGLNEQYF
cdr3_nt: TGTGCCAGCAGCCAAGAGGTACGGACAGGGCTCAACGAGCAGTACTTC

j_call: TRBJ2-2
d_call: TRBD1
v_call: TRBV12-5
cdr3_aa: CASGLGPARRGLGSSNTGELFF
cdr3_nt: TGTGCTAGTGGTTTGGGGCCAGCTCGAAGGGGGCTTGGATCCTCGAACACCGGGGAGCTGTTTTTT

j_call: TRBJ2-3
d_call: -
v_call: TRBV15
cdr3_aa: CATRNGGGTDTQYF
cdr3_nt: TGTGCCACCAGGAATGGGGGCGGCACAGATACGCAGTATTTT

j_call: TRBJ1-2
d_call: TRBD1
v_call: TRBV5-4
cdr3_aa: CASSPDREDGYTF
cdr3_nt: TGTGCCAGCAGCCCGGACAGGGAGGATGGCTACACCTTC

j_call: TRBJ1-4
d_call: -
v_call: TRBV4-3
cdr3_aa: CASSQGLATNEKLFF
cdr3_nt: TGCGCCAGCAGCCAAGGCTTAGCAACTAATGAAAAACTGTTTTTT

j_call: TRBJ2-1
d_call: -
v_call: TRBV4-1
cdr3_aa: CASSQDPGRGNEQFF
cdr3_nt: TGCGCCAGCAGCCAAGATCCGGGACGGGGGAACGAGCAGTTCTTC

j_call: TRBJ1-6
d_call: -
v_call: TRBV3-1/TRBV3-2
cdr3_aa: CASSQGGLNSPLHF
cdr3_nt: TGTGCCAGCAGCCAAGGGGGGCTCAATTCACCCCTCCACTTT

j_call: TRBJ2-3
d_call: -
v_call: TRBV7-2
cdr3_aa: CASSPDWVPTDTQYF
cdr3_nt: TGTGCCAGCAGCCCCGACTGGGTACCGACAGATACGCAGTATTTT

j_call: TRBJ2-3
d_call: -
v_call: TRBV25-1
cdr3_aa: CASSESTDTQYF
cdr3_nt: TGTGCCAGCAGTGAATCAACAGATACGCAGTATTTT

j_call: TRBJ1-1
d_call: -
v_call: TRBV7-2
cdr3_aa: CASSLGQAPTEAFF
cdr3_nt: TGTGCCAGCAGCTTAGGGCAGGCTCCGACTGAAGCTTTCTTT

j_call: TRBJ1-5
d_call: TRBD1
v_call: TRBV6-1
cdr3_aa: CASSEGQGVQPQHF
cdr3_nt: TGTGCCAGCAGTGAAGGACAGGGAGTTCAGCCCCAGCATTTT